Included here is one T cell receptor (beta chain) sequence, with context. Antigen unknown. Its ends do not fully match the called genes, so a read error is possible. Amplification of TCR beta CDR3 regions was performed using RNA transcripts as template. A set of HTBI primers served as the primers for a first-round RT-PCR of the TCR CDR3. MiXCR, applied by TCRdb to the multiplex PCR reads, yields one record per CDR3 protein. The data show over 500,000 distinct CDR3 sequences, 40% to 50% seen once. Germline values: CDR1 LNHNV, CDR2 YYDKDF (reference sequence). This CDR3 is built from 15 residues. The entry originates in a study of T cells in Graves' hyperthyroidism and ophthalmopathy. General study points: Most clonotypes expanded in thyroid above 0.001 were likewise present in blood. Ophthalmopathy and stable hyperthyroidism were separated by a 13 V-J model.

Exclusions: uncontrolled infection, other autoimmune disease, pregnancy, lactation. The study based diagnoses on clinical symptoms, serum thyroxine and TRAb, thyroid ultrasound and orbital computed tomography. The rearrangement joins TRBV15 to TRBJ2-7; the D gene is possibly TRBD1 (6 bases). The sequenced sample consisted of peripheral blood or thyroid tissue (not recorded which). This receptor was taken from an adult woman with Graves' disease, either hyperthyroidism or ophthalmopathy (not recorded which). The CDR3 DNA reads as TGCGCCACCAGCAGCCGACAGGATATCAAGGACGAGCAGTACTTC. Its protein product is CATSSRQDIKDEQYF. The full variable domain, in which reference TRBV15 and TRBJ2-7 provide the parts outside the CDR3, is DAMVIQNPRYQVTQFGKPVTLSCSQTLNHNVMYWYQQKSSQAPKLLFHYYDKDFNNEADTPDNFQSRRPNTSFCFLDIRSPGLGDTAMYLCATSSRQDIKDEQYFGPGTRLTVT.